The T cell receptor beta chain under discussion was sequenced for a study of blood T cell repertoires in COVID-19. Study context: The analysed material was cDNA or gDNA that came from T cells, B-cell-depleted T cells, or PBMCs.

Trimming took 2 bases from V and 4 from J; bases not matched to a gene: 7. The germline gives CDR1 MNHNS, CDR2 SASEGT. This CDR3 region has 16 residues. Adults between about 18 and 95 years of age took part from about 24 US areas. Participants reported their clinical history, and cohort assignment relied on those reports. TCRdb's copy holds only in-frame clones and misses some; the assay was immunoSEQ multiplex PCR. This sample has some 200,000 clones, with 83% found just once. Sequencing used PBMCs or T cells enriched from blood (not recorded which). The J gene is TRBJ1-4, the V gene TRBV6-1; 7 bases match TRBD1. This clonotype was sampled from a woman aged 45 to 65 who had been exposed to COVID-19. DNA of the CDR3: TGTGCCAGCAGTGAAAGGCTGGGACAGCGTAATGAAAAACTGTTTTTT. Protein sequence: CASSERLGQRNEKLFF.